The rows below give T cell receptor beta chains drawn from one sample of a study of cytomegalovirus exposure and HLA in healthy donors. Repertoires were generated with immunoSEQ multiplex PCR, while TCRdb's copy carries only in-frame clones and drops some. Among 200,000 to 250,000 clones listed, roughly 80% were seen once. The material sequenced was PBMCs. Source of these receptors: a man aged 45-65 years in good health and CMV-seronegative. CDR3s include the opening cysteine and the closing phenylalanine or tryptophan. The order of the fields is D gene, V gene, CDR3 length, clone size, J gene, CDR3 protein, CDR3 DNA. A D gene is named only where the DNA matches it firmly. The size of a clone is reported for some rows only, either as once, few or many, or as a class for expanded clones.

D: .
V: TRBV27
length: 13
size: .
J: TRBJ1-5
CDR3: CASSLTLNQPQHF
DNA: TGTGCCAGCAGTTTAACTCTGAATCAGCCCCAGCATTTT

D: .
V: TRBV28
length: 16
size: .
J: TRBJ2-6
CDR3: CASIGTPYSGANVLTF
DNA: TGTGCCAGCATTGGGACACCTTACTCTGGGGCCAACGTCCTGACTTTC

D: .
V: TRBV27
length: 13
size: .
J: TRBJ1-1
CDR3: CASSTTVNTEAFF
DNA: TGTGCCAGCAGTACGACAGTGAACACTGAAGCTTTCTTT

D: .
V: TRBV7-3
length: 15
size: .
J: TRBJ1-1
CDR3: CASSLTRTEKHWAFF
DNA: TGTGCCAGCAGCTTAACACGGACAGAGAAGCATTGGGCTTTCTTT

D: TRBD1
V: TRBV5-1
length: 15
size: once
J: TRBJ2-7
CDR3: CASSLELTGAREQYF
DNA: TGCGCCAGCAGCTTGGAGCTTACAGGGGCGCGGGAGCAGTACTTC

D: .
V: TRBV27
length: 14
size: .
J: TRBJ2-3
CDR3: CASALGLSTDTQYF
DNA: TGTGCCAGCGCCCTGGGACTCTCCACAGATACGCAGTATTTT

D: .
V: TRBV6-1
length: 11
size: .
J: TRBJ2-3
CDR3: CAAGELDTQYF
DNA: TGTGCGGCGGGCGAGCTAGATACGCAGTATTTT

D: .
V: TRBV5-6
length: 15
size: .
J: TRBJ2-5
CDR3: CASSLVGGGKETQYF
DNA: TGTGCCAGCAGCTTGGTTGGAGGCGGGAAAGAGACCCAGTACTTC

D: .
V: TRBV6-5
length: 15
size: few
J: TRBJ2-7
CDR3: CASSRRDGSSYEQYF
DNA: TGTGCCAGCAGCCGCCGGGACGGGAGCTCCTACGAGCAGTACTTC

D: TRBD1
V: TRBV27
length: 16
size: .
J: TRBJ1-1
CDR3: CASSLPGQGPNTEAFF
DNA: TGTGCCAGCAGTCTCCCGGGACAGGGACCGAACACTGAAGCTTTCTTT

D: .
V: TRBV10-1
length: 12
size: .
J: TRBJ2-7
CDR3: CASSRSSYEQYF
DNA: TGCGCCAGCAGTAGGAGCTCCTACGAGCAGTACTTC

D: .
V: TRBV19
length: 14
size: few
J: TRBJ2-1
CDR3: CASSIGTSYKEQFF
DNA: TGTGCCAGTAGTATCGGGACTTCCTATAAGGAGCAGTTCTTC

D: .
V: TRBV5-4
length: 14
size: few
J: TRBJ1-1
CDR3: CASSLRDMNTEAFF
DNA: TGTGCCAGCAGCTTGCGGGATATGAACACTGAAGCTTTCTTT

D: .
V: TRBV5-5
length: 15
size: once
J: TRBJ1-5
CDR3: CASSFEGSVNQPQHF
DNA: TGTGCCAGCAGCTTCGAGGGATCGGTAAATCAGCCCCAGCATTTT

D: .
V: TRBV4-2
length: 13
size: .
J: TRBJ2-3
CDR3: CASSQSSTGTQYF
DNA: TGTGCCAGCAGCCAGTCCTCCACCGGTACGCAGTATTTT

D: TRBD2
V: TRBV9
length: 18
size: .
J: TRBJ2-1
CDR3: CASSVAPSGSKAWDEQFF
DNA: TGTGCCAGCAGCGTAGCCCCTAGCGGGAGTAAGGCCTGGGATGAGCAGTTCTTC

D: .
V: TRBV19
length: 14
size: .
J: TRBJ2-3
CDR3: CASSSSEGADTQYF
DNA: TGTGCCAGTAGTTCCAGCGAAGGAGCAGATACGCAGTATTTT

D: .
V: TRBV5-4
length: 16
size: .
J: TRBJ2-3
CDR3: CASSSKRATSTDTQYF
DNA: TGTGCCAGCAGCTCGAAGCGGGCCACTAGCACAGATACGCAGTATTTT

D: TRBD2
V: TRBV9
length: 15
size: once
J: TRBJ2-1
CDR3: CASSVSGSLHNEQFF
DNA: TGTGCCAGCAGCGTTAGCGGGAGTCTCCACAATGAGCAGTTCTTC

D: .
V: TRBV30
length: 15
size: .
J: TRBJ1-4
CDR3: CAWGGTAPTNEKLFF
DNA: TGTGCCTGGGGGGGGACGGCTCCAACTAATGAAAAACTGTTTTTT